The rows below give T cell receptor beta chains drawn from one sample of a study of technical replicates of blood from several donors. Some clones are missing from TCRdb's copy, which holds only in-frame ones; the method was immunoSEQ multiplex PCR. The table shows approximately 88,000 clones, with just over 95% occurring only once. The sequenced sample consisted of T cells isolated from PBMCs. The receptors originated from a human donor in good health. The CDR3 runs from the conserved cysteine through the conserved F or W. Each record gives: clone size, D gene, J gene, V gene, CDR3 DNA, CDR3 protein. D genes are given only for firm matches. A row's size may be missing; if present it is once, few, many or a size class.

clone_size: NA
d_call: NA
j_call: TRBJ1-1
v_call: TRBV7-9
cdr3_nt: TGTGCCAGCAGCGACGGGAATGAAGCTTTCTTT
cdr3_aa: CASSDGNEAFF

clone_size: NA
d_call: NA
j_call: TRBJ1-5
v_call: TRBV27
cdr3_nt: TGTGCCAGCAGTCTAGGTGTGCCTCTGAGCAATCAGCCCCAGCATTTT
cdr3_aa: CASSLGVPLSNQPQHF

clone_size: NA
d_call: NA
j_call: TRBJ2-7
v_call: TRBV5-1
cdr3_nt: TGCGCCAGCAGCTTGGGAATCCGGACTGACACCTACGAGCAGTACTTC
cdr3_aa: CASSLGIRTDTYEQYF

clone_size: NA
d_call: NA
j_call: TRBJ2-7
v_call: TRBV28
cdr3_nt: TGTGCCAGCAGCACTAGCTCCTACGAGCAGTACTTC
cdr3_aa: CASSTSSYEQYF

clone_size: NA
d_call: TRBD1
j_call: TRBJ2-7
v_call: TRBV28
cdr3_nt: TGTGCCAGCAGTTCCATTAAACGGGACAGCGGCGCCTACGAGCAGTACTTC
cdr3_aa: CASSSIKRDSGAYEQYF

clone_size: NA
d_call: NA
j_call: TRBJ1-1
v_call: TRBV5-1
cdr3_nt: TGCGCCAGCAGCATCGCTCGGGGAACTGAAGCTTTCTTT
cdr3_aa: CASSIARGTEAFF

clone_size: NA
d_call: NA
j_call: TRBJ2-7
v_call: TRBV27
cdr3_nt: TGTGCCAGCAGTCCACAAGGCGAGAGCGCCGAGCAGTACTTC
cdr3_aa: CASSPQGESAEQYF

clone_size: NA
d_call: NA
j_call: TRBJ2-4
v_call: TRBV9
cdr3_nt: TGTGCCAGCAGCGCGGGTCTAGCCAAAAACATTCAGTACTTC
cdr3_aa: CASSAGLAKNIQYF

clone_size: NA
d_call: TRBD1
j_call: TRBJ1-2
v_call: TRBV15
cdr3_nt: TGTGCCACCAGCAGAGAAGTTGTCGCAGGGGGCCTGGGTGGCTACACCTTC
cdr3_aa: CATSREVVAGGLGGYTF

clone_size: NA
d_call: TRBD2
j_call: TRBJ2-1
v_call: TRBV4-2
cdr3_nt: TGTGCCAGCAGCCAAGATAAGACTAGCGGGAGCAATGAGCAGTTCTTC
cdr3_aa: CASSQDKTSGSNEQFF

clone_size: NA
d_call: NA
j_call: TRBJ1-1
v_call: TRBV5-6
cdr3_nt: TGTGCCAGCAGCTTGGCGAGTGTTAGAGCTTTCTTT
cdr3_aa: CASSLASVRAFF

clone_size: NA
d_call: NA
j_call: TRBJ2-1
v_call: TRBV9
cdr3_nt: TGTGCCAGCAGCGTAGCTCCAGGGTATTATGAGCAGTTCTTC
cdr3_aa: CASSVAPGYYEQFF

clone_size: NA
d_call: TRBD1
j_call: TRBJ1-5
v_call: TRBV15
cdr3_nt: TGTGCCACCAGCAGAGAAGAGGGGGCAATGAGCCAGCCCCAGCATTTT
cdr3_aa: CATSREEGAMSQPQHF

clone_size: NA
d_call: NA
j_call: TRBJ1-2
v_call: TRBV27
cdr3_nt: TGTGCCAGCAGTCGGACGGAGGGCTATGGCTACACCTTC
cdr3_aa: CASSRTEGYGYTF

clone_size: NA
d_call: NA
j_call: TRBJ2-7
v_call: TRBV11-2
cdr3_nt: TGTGCCAGCAGCTTAGATCTGAGCGAGCACTACGAGCAGTACTTC
cdr3_aa: CASSLDLSEHYEQYF

clone_size: NA
d_call: NA
j_call: TRBJ1-1
v_call: TRBV5-1
cdr3_nt: TGCGCCAGCAGCTTGACAGGATTGAACACTGAAGCTTTCTTT
cdr3_aa: CASSLTGLNTEAFF

clone_size: NA
d_call: TRBD2
j_call: TRBJ2-7
v_call: TRBV5-4
cdr3_nt: TGTGCCAGCAGCGCTAGCGGGAGAGGACAGGGCGAGCAGTACTTC
cdr3_aa: CASSASGRGQGEQYF

clone_size: NA
d_call: NA
j_call: TRBJ2-7
v_call: TRBV9
cdr3_nt: TGTGCCAGCAGCGGGACCGGGAGCACCTACGAGCAGTACTTC
cdr3_aa: CASSGTGSTYEQYF

clone_size: NA
d_call: TRBD1
j_call: TRBJ2-7
v_call: TRBV11-1
cdr3_nt: TGTGCCAGCAGCGAGACCTACGGGACAGGCGGCTACGAGCAGTACTTC
cdr3_aa: CASSETYGTGGYEQYF

clone_size: NA
d_call: NA
j_call: TRBJ2-2
v_call: TRBV7-2
cdr3_nt: TGTGCCAGCAGCAAGAGGGCCGGGGAGCTGTTTTTT
cdr3_aa: CASSKRAGELFF

clone_size: NA
d_call: NA
j_call: TRBJ2-5
v_call: TRBV18
cdr3_nt: TGTGCCAGCTCACCATTCAGGGGTCAAGAGACCCAGTACTTC
cdr3_aa: CASSPFRGQETQYF

clone_size: NA
d_call: TRBD1
j_call: TRBJ1-5
v_call: TRBV28
cdr3_nt: TGTGCCAGCAGCCCCACTTGGACAGGTTCCTTGGGTGCGCCCCAGCATTTT
cdr3_aa: CASSPTWTGSLGAPQHF

clone_size: NA
d_call: NA
j_call: TRBJ2-7
v_call: TRBV18
cdr3_nt: TGTGCCAGCTCACCACCGGCTAGCGTGTACGAGCAGTACTTC
cdr3_aa: CASSPPASVYEQYF

clone_size: once
d_call: NA
j_call: TRBJ2-2
v_call: TRBV2
cdr3_nt: TGTGCCAGCAGTGAAGCGCGATACACCGGGGAGCTGTTTTTT
cdr3_aa: CASSEARYTGELFF

clone_size: NA
d_call: NA
j_call: TRBJ1-1
v_call: TRBV5-6
cdr3_nt: TGTGCCAGCAGCTTGGCAGTTCTCATGAACACTGAAGCTTTCTTT
cdr3_aa: CASSLAVLMNTEAFF

clone_size: NA
d_call: NA
j_call: TRBJ2-1
v_call: TRBV7-2
cdr3_nt: TGTGCCAGCAGCTCACTAGATCAGGAGCAGTTCTTC
cdr3_aa: CASSSLDQEQFF

clone_size: NA
d_call: TRBD1
j_call: TRBJ1-2
v_call: TRBV2
cdr3_nt: TGTGCCTCCCTTAACCGGGGACAGACGATTACCTTC
cdr3_aa: CASLNRGQTITF

clone_size: few
d_call: NA
j_call: TRBJ1-5
v_call: TRBV20-1
cdr3_nt: TGCAGTGCTAGTCGGGATCAGCCCCAGCATTTT
cdr3_aa: CSASRDQPQHF

clone_size: NA
d_call: TRBD2
j_call: TRBJ2-5
v_call: TRBV5-1
cdr3_nt: TGCGCCAGCAGCCCCCAGGGAGCGGGAGAGTGGGAGACCCAGTACTTC
cdr3_aa: CASSPQGAGEWETQYF

clone_size: NA
d_call: TRBD1
j_call: TRBJ2-7
v_call: TRBV10-3
cdr3_nt: TGTGCCATCAGGGGTAATACGAGACAGGGGTACGAGCAGTACTTC
cdr3_aa: CAIRGNTRQGYEQYF

clone_size: once
d_call: NA
j_call: TRBJ2-3
v_call: TRBV18
cdr3_nt: TGTGCCAGCTCACCCCAAAAAACGGGAACCATCCCCGATACGCAGTATTTT
cdr3_aa: CASSPQKTGTIPDTQYF

clone_size: NA
d_call: TRBD2
j_call: TRBJ2-7
v_call: TRBV5-1
cdr3_nt: TGCGCCAGCAGCTCCATCATGACTAGCGGGAGTGTTAGCTACGAGCAGTACTTC
cdr3_aa: CASSSIMTSGSVSYEQYF

clone_size: NA
d_call: NA
j_call: TRBJ1-4
v_call: TRBV5-1
cdr3_nt: TGCGCCAGCAGCTTGGTGCAGGCAACTAATGAAAAACTGTTTTTT
cdr3_aa: CASSLVQATNEKLFF

clone_size: NA
d_call: NA
j_call: TRBJ2-7
v_call: TRBV13
cdr3_nt: TGTGCCAGCAGCTTAGAGACTAACTCCTACGAGCAGTACTTC
cdr3_aa: CASSLETNSYEQYF

clone_size: NA
d_call: NA
j_call: TRBJ1-2
v_call: TRBV6-5
cdr3_nt: TGTGCCAGCAGTTACTCGAGCGGGGAAAGGGGCTATGGCTACACCTTC
cdr3_aa: CASSYSSGERGYGYTF

clone_size: NA
d_call: NA
j_call: TRBJ2-7
v_call: TRBV28
cdr3_nt: TGTGCCAGCAGCTCACAGGGATCCTACGAGCAGTACTTC
cdr3_aa: CASSSQGSYEQYF

clone_size: NA
d_call: NA
j_call: TRBJ2-1
v_call: TRBV7-9
cdr3_nt: TGTGCCAGTAGTGCCTGGGACCGAGAGGGGGGGGATGAGCAGTTCTTC
cdr3_aa: CASSAWDREGGDEQFF

clone_size: NA
d_call: NA
j_call: TRBJ1-3
v_call: TRBV6-5
cdr3_nt: TGTGCCAGCAGTTACAGAGGGCAGCCCCCTGGAAACACCATATATTTT
cdr3_aa: CASSYRGQPPGNTIYF

clone_size: NA
d_call: NA
j_call: TRBJ2-7
v_call: TRBV5-1
cdr3_nt: TGCGCCAGCAGCTTGAACAGTCAATACGAGCAGTACTTC
cdr3_aa: CASSLNSQYEQYF

clone_size: NA
d_call: NA
j_call: TRBJ2-3
v_call: TRBV5-6
cdr3_nt: TGTGCCAGCAGCTTGGGCGGGTGGGGAGATACGCAGTATTTT
cdr3_aa: CASSLGGWGDTQYF

clone_size: NA
d_call: TRBD1
j_call: TRBJ1-1
v_call: TRBV14
cdr3_nt: TGTGCCAGCAGCCAACCGGGACAGGGAGACACTGAAGCTTTCTTT
cdr3_aa: CASSQPGQGDTEAFF

clone_size: once
d_call: NA
j_call: TRBJ2-5
v_call: TRBV7-2
cdr3_nt: TGTGCCAGCAGCTTAGTGGGGGCTAGCTTAGAGACCCAGTACTTC
cdr3_aa: CASSLVGASLETQYF

clone_size: NA
d_call: TRBD1
j_call: TRBJ2-7
v_call: TRBV19
cdr3_nt: TGTGCCAGTAGTATGTCCCGGGACAGGGTCGGTGGTGACGAGCAGTACTTC
cdr3_aa: CASSMSRDRVGGDEQYF

clone_size: NA
d_call: NA
j_call: TRBJ1-1
v_call: TRBV4-1
cdr3_nt: TGCGCCAGCAGCCAAGTAGGGGCCACTGAAGCTTTCTTT
cdr3_aa: CASSQVGATEAFF

clone_size: NA
d_call: TRBD2
j_call: TRBJ2-1
v_call: TRBV11-3
cdr3_nt: TGTGCCAGCAGCCTCGGACTAGCGGGAGGGAATGAGCAGTTCTTC
cdr3_aa: CASSLGLAGGNEQFF

clone_size: NA
d_call: NA
j_call: TRBJ2-7
v_call: TRBV2
cdr3_nt: TGTGCCAGCGGGGGGTACGAGCAGTACTTC
cdr3_aa: CASGGYEQYF

clone_size: NA
d_call: NA
j_call: TRBJ2-7
v_call: TRBV7-3
cdr3_nt: TGTGCCAGCAGCTTAAATGGCGGGATCTATCGGACCCTCGACGAGCAGTACTTC
cdr3_aa: CASSLNGGIYRTLDEQYF

clone_size: once
d_call: NA
j_call: TRBJ1-2
v_call: TRBV14
cdr3_nt: TGTGCCAGCAGCCAAGGGGGCCTCGGGTTCGTTGGCTACACCTTC
cdr3_aa: CASSQGGLGFVGYTF

clone_size: NA
d_call: NA
j_call: TRBJ1-5
v_call: TRBV7-9
cdr3_nt: TGTGCCAGCTCCTATAGCAATCAGCCCCAGCATTTT
cdr3_aa: CASSYSNQPQHF

clone_size: NA
d_call: NA
j_call: TRBJ2-1
v_call: TRBV19
cdr3_nt: TGTGCCAGTAGTGTAACAGCTGGGTCCTCCTACAATGAGCAGTTCTTC
cdr3_aa: CASSVTAGSSYNEQFF

clone_size: NA
d_call: TRBD1
j_call: TRBJ2-7
v_call: TRBV28
cdr3_nt: TGTGCCAGCACCTACTTTCAGGGGGCCCACGAGCAGTACTTC
cdr3_aa: CASTYFQGAHEQYF

clone_size: NA
d_call: TRBD2
j_call: TRBJ2-3
v_call: TRBV5-5
cdr3_nt: TGTGCCAGCAGCTCCGGGACTAGAACAGATACGCAGTATTTT
cdr3_aa: CASSSGTRTDTQYF

clone_size: NA
d_call: NA
j_call: TRBJ1-4
v_call: TRBV4-3
cdr3_nt: TGCGCCAGCAGCCAAGGGCCACAGGTGGGGGAAAAACTGTTTTTT
cdr3_aa: CASSQGPQVGEKLFF

clone_size: NA
d_call: TRBD1
j_call: TRBJ2-1
v_call: TRBV6-5
cdr3_nt: TGTGCCAGCAGTTACTCTCACAGGGGCTACAATGAGCAGTTCTTC
cdr3_aa: CASSYSHRGYNEQFF

clone_size: NA
d_call: NA
j_call: TRBJ2-2
v_call: TRBV9
cdr3_nt: TGTGCCAGCAGCGTCAGGACAGTAGCTGGGACCGGGGAGCTGTTTTTT
cdr3_aa: CASSVRTVAGTGELFF

clone_size: NA
d_call: NA
j_call: TRBJ2-3
v_call: TRBV5-1
cdr3_nt: TGCGCCAGCTCTCAGGGAGGAACAGATACGCAGTATTTT
cdr3_aa: CASSQGGTDTQYF

clone_size: NA
d_call: NA
j_call: TRBJ1-1
v_call: TRBV5-1
cdr3_nt: TGCGCCAGCAGCTTGGGTCAGGGATCCACTGAAGCTTTCTTT
cdr3_aa: CASSLGQGSTEAFF